Sequencing of this T cell receptor (beta chain) was carried out in a study of breast tumors, draining lymph nodes, adjacent tissues. Germline CDR1 reads SGHKS; CDR2 reads YYEKEE (reference sequence). The CDR3 is 12 amino acids. TCRdb reprocessed the multiplex PCR reads with MiXCR, giving one entry per CDR3 protein. The sample holds about 200,000 distinct CDR3 sequences, around 29% seen once. Samples came from axillary lymph nodes draining the breast cancer. This clonotype was seen only a few times. Its target is unknown. One junction end disagrees with the germline gene, perhaps due to a read error. Study results and caveats: Tumor TCR diversity was below lymph nodes but above nontumor tissue. Luminal-like breast cancer showed significantly greater tumor-nontumor repertoire similarity than basal-like breast cancer did. Findings are consistent with lymph node origin and intratumoral expansion of most tumor T cells.

The gene calls are TRBV5-5 and TRBJ1-1; unclear D gene. The TCR comes from a female donor with breast cancer. Some clones in this sample may be carry-over from other donors' samples. Sample: axillary lymph node tissue. CDR3: CASSLVGVEAFF. The CDR3 DNA is TGTGCCAGCAGTTTGGTCGGCGTTGAAGCTTTCTTT.